These T cell receptor beta chains were read from a single sample in a study of human T cells and chemical hapten exposure. From the RACE reads, TCRdb called clonotypes with MiXCR, one entry per CDR3 protein. The data hold more than 35,000 distinct CDR3 sequences, with 3.7% observed a single time. Sequenced sample: whole blood. The receptors shown here come from a human donor in good health. Some clones in this sample may be carry-over from other donors' samples. Both conserved end residues are part of each CDR3. The order of the fields is J gene, V gene, CDR3 length, CDR3 protein.

>TRBJ2-2|TRBV29-1|13
CSVADRATGELFF
>TRBJ2-7|TRBV27|15
CASSPGQLVSYEQYF
>TRBJ1-1|TRBV12-3/TRBV12-4|15
CASSFHSRVNTEAFF
>TRBJ2-5|TRBV30|11
CAWGVSETQYF
>TRBJ2-3|TRBV27|14
CASSLLGRADTQYF
>TRBJ1-1|TRBV7-9|13
CASSRGAGTEAFF
>TRBJ2-7|TRBV6-2/TRBV6-3|14
CASSQLAGVSEQYF
>TRBJ2-3|TRBV7-8|14
CASSLGRFKDTQYF
>TRBJ2-4|TRBV29-1|12
CSLQGAGNIQYF
>TRBJ2-7|TRBV11-1|14
CASSSQDSFYEQYF
>TRBJ2-7|TRBV9|18
CASSPRDTPIAIFYEQYF
>TRBJ1-1|TRBV29-1|12
CSAQGAFTEAFF
>TRBJ2-3|TRBV12-3/TRBV12-4|13
CASSLVRRDTQYF
>TRBJ1-6|TRBV27|12
CASSFHGSPLHF
>TRBJ1-1|TRBV9|16
CASSVVGQGLPTEAFF
>TRBJ2-7|TRBV18|14
CASSLSSGSYEQYF
>TRBJ2-3|TRBV12-3/TRBV12-4|16
CASSPTGLAGVGTQYF
>TRBJ2-3|TRBV29-1|12
CSVGERTDTQYF
>TRBJ2-3|TRBV7-6|12
CASSRGTNTQYF
>TRBJ2-1|TRBV6-5|17
CASSYRNPRTAVGEQFF
>TRBJ2-1|TRBV20-1|14
CSAREGNSGREQFF
>TRBJ2-2|TRBV7-2|17
CASSGGTSGRRTGELFF
>TRBJ2-3|TRBV9|16
CASSGLAGTSTDTQYF
>TRBJ2-7|TRBV7-9|13
CASSLDPPNEQYF
>TRBJ2-7|TRBV20-1|11
CSATVTYEQYF
>TRBJ1-1|TRBV12-3/TRBV12-4|14
CASSLVHGNTEAFF
>TRBJ1-1|TRBV2|14
CASSAVAGRTEAFF
>TRBJ1-1|TRBV28|13
CASSSLGQSEAFF
>TRBJ2-6|TRBV20-1|13
CSAELSGANVLTF
>TRBJ2-4|TRBV7-2|17
CASSPRTGGFEVNIQYF
>TRBJ2-7|TRBV12-3/TRBV12-4|14
CASSGTGFAYEQYF
>TRBJ1-6|TRBV29-1|15
CSEQNRGIGNSPLHF
>TRBJ1-4|TRBV20-1|11
CSAHAHEKLFF
>TRBJ2-1|TRBV5-1|14
CASSRDRLYNEQFF